The rows below give T cell receptor beta chains drawn from one sample of a study of IL-17A CD8 T cells in psoriatic arthritis synovium. Some clones are missing from TCRdb's copy, which holds only in-frame ones; the method was immunoSEQ multiplex PCR. The table has 2,000 to 3,000 clones, 72% seen once; the top ten hold more than 13%. Material for sequencing was memory CD8+ T cells from synovial fluid. The receptors come from a human donor with psoriatic arthritis. CDR3s include the opening cysteine and the closing phenylalanine or tryptophan. The D gene is left open where the match is weak. The size of a clone is reported for some rows only, either as once, few or many, or as a class for expanded clones.

>.|TRBV6-1|TRBJ1-2|.
CASSEARGGDSTF
TGTGCCAGCAGTGAAGCTCGGGGGGGCGATTCCACCTTC
>few|TRBV4-1|TRBJ2-3|TRBD2
CASSQDGAGVSTDTQYF
TGCGCCAGCAGCCAAGACGGAGCGGGGGTTAGCACAGATACGCAGTATTTT
>.|TRBV12-5|TRBJ2-2|.
CASGLEGRELFF
TGTGCTAGTGGTTTGGAGGGAAGGGAGCTGTTTTTT
>few|TRBV7-9|TRBJ1-2|.
CASSSSGRLAYGYTF
TGTGCCAGCAGCTCCTCCGGCAGGCTGGCCTATGGCTACACCTTC
>.|TRBV27|TRBJ1-1|TRBD1
CASSPRTGRANTEAFF
TGTGCCAGCAGTCCCCGGACAGGGCGCGCAAACACTGAAGCTTTCTTT
>few|TRBV27|TRBJ1-5|TRBD1
CASSSSQGEDQPQHF
TGTGCCAGCAGTTCATCACAGGGGGAGGATCAGCCCCAGCATTTT
>.|TRBV5-1|TRBJ1-2|.
CASWYRGGYTF
TGCGCCAGTTGGTACCGGGGTGGCTACACCTTC
>.|TRBV9|TRBJ2-1|.
CASSVVGGAGNEQFF
TGTGCCAGCAGCGTAGTTGGGGGGGCCGGCAATGAGCAGTTCTTC
>.|TRBV7-9|TRBJ2-1|.
CASSLVESPNNEQFF
TGTGCCAGCAGCTTAGTTGAAAGTCCGAACAATGAGCAGTTCTTC
>.|TRBV4-2|TRBJ1-4|.
CASSQDRGGAVEKLFF
TGTGCCAGCAGCCAAGATAGGGGGGGCGCAGTGGAAAAACTGTTTTTT
>.|TRBV19|TRBJ2-1|TRBD2
CASSFFAGGSYNEQFF
TGTGCCAGTAGTTTCTTCGCGGGGGGCTCCTACAATGAGCAGTTCTTC
>.|TRBV10-1|TRBJ1-2|.
CASSESPGASTGYTF
TGCGCCAGCAGTGAGTCTCCCGGGGCCTCTACCGGCTACACCTTC
>.|TRBV4-1|TRBJ2-1|.
CASSQDLPSRNEQFF
TGCGCCAGCAGCCAAGATCTTCCTAGCAGGAATGAGCAGTTCTTC
>few|TRBV11-2|TRBJ2-3|TRBD2
CASSLGLAGWGTDTQYF
TGTGCCAGCAGCTTAGGTCTAGCGGGGTGGGGCACAGATACGCAGTATTTT
>.|TRBV15|TRBJ2-1|.
CATSRGRGAVDEQFF
TGTGCCACCAGCAGAGGCAGGGGGGCGGTGGATGAGCAGTTCTTC
>.|TRBV10-3|TRBJ2-7|.
CAILRDPSYEQYF
TGTGCCATCCTTAGGGACCCCTCCTACGAGCAGTACTTC
>.|TRBV9|TRBJ2-2|TRBD2
CASSVNSGGPGNTGELFF
TGTGCCAGCAGCGTAAATAGCGGGGGGCCGGGTAACACCGGGGAGCTGTTTTTT
>.|TRBV5-8|TRBJ1-4|.
CASSSKGQAMNEKLFF
TGTGCCAGCAGCTCTAAGGGCCAGGCGATGAATGAAAAACTGTTTTTT
>.|TRBV29-1|TRBJ2-7|TRBD1
CSVGTGPEQYF
TGCAGCGTTGGGACAGGGCCCGAGCAGTACTTC
>few|TRBV27|TRBJ1-2|.
CASRSFYGYTF
TGTGCCAGCAGGTCGTTCTATGGCTACACCTTC
>.|TRBV10-2|TRBJ1-1|TRBD1
CASSYLRGATEAFF
TGCGCCAGCAGTTACCTCAGGGGGGCCACTGAAGCTTTCTTT
>.|TRBV6-4|TRBJ1-2|.
CASSDTPQGHYYGYTF
TGTGCCAGCAGTGACACACCCCAGGGACACTACTATGGCTACACCTTC
>.|TRBV14|TRBJ2-7|.
CASSLDSVAVYEQYF
TGTGCCAGCAGCCTCGATTCAGTAGCGGTCTACGAGCAGTACTTC
>.|TRBV7-7|TRBJ2-1|TRBD1
CASSRGPGQGDNEQFF
TGTGCTAGCAGCCGGGGGCCGGGACAGGGAGATAATGAGCAGTTCTTC
>.|TRBV7-2|TRBJ2-1|TRBD2
CASSLARSGLAYNEQFF
TGTGCCAGCAGCTTAGCGCGTAGTGGACTAGCCTACAATGAGCAGTTCTTC
>.|TRBV14|TRBJ1-1|.
CASSQVGGYTEAFF
TGTGCCAGCAGCCAAGTAGGAGGGTACACTGAAGCTTTCTTT
>large|TRBV9|TRBJ1-5|.
CASSVGGYSNQPQHF
TGTGCCAGCAGCGTAGGGGGATATAGCAATCAGCCCCAGCATTTT
>few|TRBV14|TRBJ2-7|.
CASSRVGFSYEQYF
TGTGCCAGCAGCCGAGTAGGCTTTTCCTACGAGCAGTACTTC
>.|TRBV6-6|TRBJ1-5|TRBD1
CASNTGDSNQPQHF
TGTGCCAGCAACACAGGGGATAGCAATCAGCCCCAGCATTTT
>once|TRBV2|TRBJ2-5|TRBD1
CASSWPLGGRETQYF
TGTGCCAGCAGCTGGCCGCTAGGGGGCCGAGAGACCCAGTACTTC
>.|TRBV6-1|TRBJ2-2|.
CASRGGGDTGELFF
TGTGCCAGCAGGGGCGGGGGCGACACCGGGGAGCTGTTTTTT
>.|TRBV5-5|TRBJ2-3|.
CASSLAVGPDTQYF
TGTGCCAGCAGCTTGGCGGTGGGCCCAGATACGCAGTATTTT
>.|TRBV9|TRBJ1-3|TRBD1
CASSSRQGEGSSGNTIYF
TGTGCCAGCAGCTCTAGACAGGGAGAGGGGTCCTCTGGAAACACCATATATTTT
>.|TRBV12-5|TRBJ1-4|TRBD1
CASGLGQGHEKLFF
TGTGCTAGTGGTTTGGGACAGGGGCATGAAAAACTGTTTTTT
>.|TRBV21-1|TRBJ2-5|.
CASSKVTASGQETQYF
TGTGCCAGCAGCAAAGTCACTGCCAGTGGGCAAGAGACCCAGTACTTC
>.|TRBV7-9|TRBJ2-1|TRBD2
CASSLPGTRIVNEQFF
TGTGCCAGCAGCTTACCCGGGACTAGAATCGTCAATGAGCAGTTCTTC
>few|TRBV12-5|TRBJ2-6|.
CASGLALSGSGANVLTF
TGTGCTAGTGGTTTGGCCTTATCAGGGTCGGGGGCCAACGTCCTGACTTTC
>.|TRBV23-1|TRBJ1-5|.
CASSQSAVQVQGLQPQHF
TGCGCCAGCAGTCAATCGGCTGTACAGGTTCAAGGGCTGCAGCCCCAGCATTTT
>.|TRBV19|TRBJ2-6|TRBD1
CASSIGQAISGANVLTF
TGTGCCAGTAGTATCGGACAGGCCATCTCTGGGGCCAACGTCCTGACTTTC
>few|TRBV6-1|TRBJ1-1|TRBD1
CASSGTGGTEAFF
TGTGCCAGCAGTGGGACAGGGGGCACTGAAGCTTTCTTT
>.|TRBV9|TRBJ1-5|TRBD1
CASSPGTGTNQPQHF
TGTGCCAGCAGCCCCGGGACAGGGACCAATCAGCCCCAGCATTTT
>.|TRBV6-1|TRBJ1-1|.
CASKGISGTEAFF
TGTGCCAGCAAAGGGATTTCGGGCACTGAAGCTTTCTTT
>.|TRBV30|TRBJ2-3|TRBD1
CASSRTGAADTQYF
TGTGCCTCTTCCCGGACAGGGGCGGCAGATACGCAGTATTTT
>.|TRBV7-9|TRBJ2-7|.
CASSLGGGGDEQYF
TGTGCCAGCAGCTTGGGGGGCGGGGGAGACGAGCAGTACTTC
>.|TRBV2|TRBJ2-5|.
CASSVVGGQETQYF
TGTGCCAGCAGTGTGGTAGGGGGGCAAGAGACCCAGTACTTC
>.|TRBV11-2|TRBJ2-3|.
CASSELWQTTDTQYF
TGTGCCAGCAGCGAGTTGTGGCAGACCACAGATACGCAGTATTTT
>.|TRBV7-6|TRBJ2-7|.
CASSPRMIAYEQYF
TGTGCCAGCAGCCCCCGAATGATCGCCTACGAGCAGTACTTC
>.|TRBV11-3|TRBJ2-3|TRBD2
CASRSGGATDTQYF
TGTGCCAGCCGTAGCGGGGGGGCCACAGATACGCAGTATTTT